This TCR beta chain was captured in a study of cytomegalovirus exposure and HLA in healthy donors. The data were produced by immunoSEQ multiplex PCR, yet TCRdb's version contains in-frame clones alone and is incomplete. The profile shows about 200,000 clones, over 75% of them singletons. The sample comprised PBMCs. The clonotype comes from a woman between 18 and 29 years old in good health and CMV-seropositive.

CDR3 coding DNA: TGTGCCAGCAGCTTATACTACGAGCAGTACTTC. Translating gives CASSLYYEQYF. The chain is built from TRBV7-9 and TRBJ2-7, with D unclear. Between the trimmed V and J ends, which lost 2 bases and 3 bases, there was a span of 2 bases. CDR1 and CDR2 from the germline V gene are SEHNR and FQNEAQ (reference sequence). The CDR3 is 11 residues long.